This is a list of T cell receptor beta chains from one sample in a study of cytomegalovirus exposure and HLA in healthy donors. The assay was immunoSEQ multiplex PCR, and TCRdb's table has in-frame clones only and misses some. This table holds 150,000 to 250,000 clones. The sample was PBMCs. The receptor source for this set is a boy between 10 and 17 years old in good health and CMV-seronegative. Both conserved end residues are part of each CDR3.

V	J	CDR3
TRBV6-5	TRBJ2-7	CASSYRGESYEQYF
TRBV2	TRBJ1-2	CASRGGLYGYTF
TRBV7-9	TRBJ1-1	CASSSHTVNTEAFF
TRBV9	TRBJ2-2	CASSDRQGNTGELFF
TRBV6-5	TRBJ1-2	CASSTSRETHTF
TRBV11-2	TRBJ2-1	CASSLRDRGRISRNEQFF
TRBV19	TRBJ1-1	CASSPGQGIGNTEAFF
TRBV9	TRBJ1-3	CASSAGQTGNTIYF
TRBV7-9	TRBJ1-2	CASSPQGTYGYTF
TRBV5-1	TRBJ2-5	CASTTGRRGLGMETQYF
TRBV27	TRBJ2-5	CASSLGGTQYF
TRBV4-1	TRBJ1-4	CASSQEKGANEKLLF
TRBV19	TRBJ1-4	CASREVPNEKLFF
TRBV4-1	TRBJ2-1	CASSQDPTSSYNEQFF
TRBV4-2	NA	CASSQAPGDTYEQYF
TRBV7-9	TRBJ1-4	CASSLGAGVEEKLFF
TRBV2	TRBJ1-2	CASSDSGGYTF
TRBV5-4	TRBJ2-2	CASSFDRVIGELFF
TRBV11-2	TRBJ1-5	CASSLGTSQGQPQHF
TRBV5-6	TRBJ2-3	CASSRRQGAGGAQYF
TRBV7-9	TRBJ2-7	CASSPGSANYYEQYF
TRBV4-1	TRBJ1-2	CASSPPGPFSYTF
TRBV28	TRBJ1-5	CASSLETGNQPQHF
TRBV10-1	TRBJ1-6	CASSPIRLGADSPLHF
TRBV7-9	TRBJ1-1	CASSLAQGLSANTEAFF
TRBV2	TRBJ2-7	CASSAEQGGPREQYF
TRBV4-3	TRBJ2-7	CASSQKAGKYYEQYF
TRBV11-2	TRBJ2-5	CASSLGTGAGAQETQYF
TRBV19	TRBJ2-7	CATTADSYEQYF
TRBV30	TRBJ2-5	CAWSDRPETQYF
TRBV5-1	TRBJ1-2	CASSLVVGTVKGYAF
TRBV5-1	NA	CASSATGGYEQYF
TRBV7-8	TRBJ2-6	CASSFGRGLSGANVLTF
TRBV4-1	TRBJ2-7	CASSQARTSGTYEQYF
TRBV2	TRBJ2-1	CASSEAGGGIYNEQFF
TRBV2	TRBJ1-2	CASSEDSPSGYTF
TRBV6-1	TRBJ1-1	CASSEAGHPTEAFF
TRBV13	TRBJ2-3	CASSLGRVLGQYF
TRBV5-1	TRBJ2-1	CASRPISGDEQFF